This T cell receptor (beta chain) stems from a study of cytomegalovirus exposure and HLA in healthy donors. Primers included in the PCR were 60 Vbeta and 13 Jbeta primers. TCRdb's table, derived via immunoSEQ multiplex PCR, lists solely in-frame clones and lacks some. The data contain about 93,000 clones, 80% of them singletons. The CDR3 extends over 17 amino acids. Germline trimming cut 5 bases from V and 4 bases from J; bases unmatched to any gene: 13. Germline assignment: CDR1 SGHTA and CDR2 FQGNSA. This clone was found a few times. The receptor's source is a man aged 25 to 40 in good health and CMV-seronegative. The chain has TRBV7-2 and TRBJ2-7; 11 bases map to TRBD2. Sequencing was performed on PBMCs. The CDR3 protein is CASSPLPIAGGQYEQYF. CDR3 nucleotides: TGTGCCAGCAGCCCCCTCCCCATAGCGGGGGGGCAGTACGAGCAGTACTTC.